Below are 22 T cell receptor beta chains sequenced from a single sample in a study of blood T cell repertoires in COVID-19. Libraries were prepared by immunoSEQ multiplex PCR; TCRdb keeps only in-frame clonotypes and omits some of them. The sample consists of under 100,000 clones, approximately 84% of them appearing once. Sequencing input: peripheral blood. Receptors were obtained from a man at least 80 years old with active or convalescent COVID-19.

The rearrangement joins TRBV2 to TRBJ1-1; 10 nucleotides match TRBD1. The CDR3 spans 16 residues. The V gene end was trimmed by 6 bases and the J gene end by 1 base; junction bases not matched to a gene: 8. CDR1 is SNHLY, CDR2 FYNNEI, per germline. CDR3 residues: CASRGNRDRGNTEAFF. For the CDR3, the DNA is TGTGCCAGCAGGGGGAACCGGGACAGGGGGAACACTGAAGCTTTCTTT.

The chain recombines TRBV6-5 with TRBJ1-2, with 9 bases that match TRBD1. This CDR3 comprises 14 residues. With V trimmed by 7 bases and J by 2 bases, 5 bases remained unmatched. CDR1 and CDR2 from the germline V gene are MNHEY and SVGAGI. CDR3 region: CASMRGTGNYGYTF. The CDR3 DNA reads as TGTGCCAGCATGAGGGGGACAGGGAACTATGGCTACACCTTC.

CDR3 sequence (DNA): TGTGCCAGCAGCTCCCTAGCGGGGGAGTGGAATGAGCAGTTCTTC. Residues: CASSSLAGEWNEQFF. This chain links TRBV7-6 with TRBJ2-1, with 10 bases identical to TRBD2. CDR3 length equals 15 residues. V trimming: 4 bases; J trimming: 7 bases; junction bases outside the gene matches: 7. The germline V gene has CDR1 SGHVS and CDR2 FNYEAQ.

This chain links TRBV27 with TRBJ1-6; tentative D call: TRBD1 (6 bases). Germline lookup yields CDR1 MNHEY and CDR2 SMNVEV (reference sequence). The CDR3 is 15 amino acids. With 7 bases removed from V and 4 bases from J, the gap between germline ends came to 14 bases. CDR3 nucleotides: TGTGCCAGCAAGGGAGGGGGGAATTATAATTCACCCCTCCACTTT. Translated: CASKGGGNYNSPLHF.

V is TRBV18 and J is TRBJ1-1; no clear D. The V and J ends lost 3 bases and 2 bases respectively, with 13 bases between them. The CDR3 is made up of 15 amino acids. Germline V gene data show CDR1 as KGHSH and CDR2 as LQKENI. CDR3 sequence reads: CASSPPLAGNTEAFF. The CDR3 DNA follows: TGTGCCAGCTCACCCCCTTTGGCGGGAAACACTGAAGCTTTCTTT.

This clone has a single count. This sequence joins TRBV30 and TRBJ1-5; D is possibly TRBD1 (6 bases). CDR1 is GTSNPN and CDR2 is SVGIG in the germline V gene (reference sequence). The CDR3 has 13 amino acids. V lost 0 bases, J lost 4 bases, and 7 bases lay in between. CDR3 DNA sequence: TGTGCCTGGAGTGTGGGACAAAATCAGCCCCAGCATTTT. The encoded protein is CAWSVGQNQPQHF.

CDR3 loop: CATSREGGGLTDTQYF. In DNA form, the CDR3 reads TGTGCCACCAGCAGAGAAGGCGGGGGGCTCACAGATACGCAGTATTTT. The V and J genes are TRBV15 and TRBJ2-3; TRBD2 matches 8 bases. The CDR3 is made up of 16 amino acids. The trim removed 0 bases at V and 2 bases at J, leaving 4 bases unmatched. CDR1 and CDR2 from the germline V gene are LNHNV and YYDKDF (reference sequence).

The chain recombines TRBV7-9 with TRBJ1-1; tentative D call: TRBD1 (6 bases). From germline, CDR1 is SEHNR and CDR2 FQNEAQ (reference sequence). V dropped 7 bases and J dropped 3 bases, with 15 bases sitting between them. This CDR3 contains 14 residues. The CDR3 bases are TGTGCCAGCACCTTGGGGGGGCGCGACACTGAAGCTTTCTTT. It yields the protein CASTLGGRDTEAFF.

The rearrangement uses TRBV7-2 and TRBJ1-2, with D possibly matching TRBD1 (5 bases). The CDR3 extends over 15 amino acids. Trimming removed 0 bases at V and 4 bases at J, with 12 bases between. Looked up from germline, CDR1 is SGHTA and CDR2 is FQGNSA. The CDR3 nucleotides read TGTGCCAGCAGCTTAGCGGGCAGGGCCGGCTATGGCTACACCTTC. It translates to CASSLAGRAGYGYTF.

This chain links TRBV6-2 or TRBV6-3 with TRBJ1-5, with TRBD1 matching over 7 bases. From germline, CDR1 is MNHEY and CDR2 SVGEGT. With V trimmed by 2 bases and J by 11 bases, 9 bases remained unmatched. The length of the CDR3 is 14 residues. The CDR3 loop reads CASSYLAGGESQHF. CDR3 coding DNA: TGTGCCAGCAGTTACCTGGCAGGGGGTGAGTCCCAGCATTTT.

The DNA for the CDR3 is TGTGCCAGCAGCTTGGTCACATTCCCTAACTATGGCTACACCTTC. This encodes CASSLVTFPNYGYTF. V is TRBV5-8 and J is TRBJ1-2; D not resolved. The CDR3 is 15 amino acids. The V gene lost 0 bases and the J gene lost 0 bases, with 9 bases spanning the gap. Per germline, CDR1 SGHTS and CDR2 YDEGEE.

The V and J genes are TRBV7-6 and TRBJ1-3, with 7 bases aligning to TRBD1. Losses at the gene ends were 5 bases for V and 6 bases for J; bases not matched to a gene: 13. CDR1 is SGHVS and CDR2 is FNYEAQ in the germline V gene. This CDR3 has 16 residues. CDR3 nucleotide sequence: TGTGCCAGCAGCCCCCGTAGGAGGGGGCTTGAAAACACCATATATTTT. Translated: CASSPRRRGLENTIYF. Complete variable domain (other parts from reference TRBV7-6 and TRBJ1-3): GAGVSQSPRYKVTKRGQDVALRCDPISGHVSLYWYRQALGQGPEFLTYFNYEAQQDKSGLPNDRFSAERPEGSISTLTIQRTEQRDSAMYRCASSPRRRGLENTIYFGEGSWLTVV.

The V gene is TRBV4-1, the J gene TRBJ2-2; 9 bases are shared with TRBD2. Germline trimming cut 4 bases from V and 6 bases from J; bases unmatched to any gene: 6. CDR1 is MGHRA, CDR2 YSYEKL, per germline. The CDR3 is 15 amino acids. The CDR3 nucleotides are TGCGCCAGCAGCCCGGCGGGGGGGCCCCCCGGGGAGCTGTTTTTT. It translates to CASSPAGGPPGELFF.

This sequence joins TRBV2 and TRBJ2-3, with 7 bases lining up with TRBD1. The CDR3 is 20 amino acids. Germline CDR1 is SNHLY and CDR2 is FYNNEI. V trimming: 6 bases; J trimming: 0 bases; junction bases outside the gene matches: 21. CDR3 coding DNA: TGTGCCAGCAGACGCGACGACACAAGGGACAGAAGACCTAGCACAGATACGCAGTATTTT. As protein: CASRRDDTRDRRPSTDTQYF.

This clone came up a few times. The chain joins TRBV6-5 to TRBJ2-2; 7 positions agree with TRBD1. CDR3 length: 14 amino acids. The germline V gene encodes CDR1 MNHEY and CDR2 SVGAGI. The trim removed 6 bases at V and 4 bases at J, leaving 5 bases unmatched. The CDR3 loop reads CASRVTGTTGELFF. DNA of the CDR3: TGTGCCAGCAGGGTGACAGGGACCACCGGGGAGCTGTTTTTT.

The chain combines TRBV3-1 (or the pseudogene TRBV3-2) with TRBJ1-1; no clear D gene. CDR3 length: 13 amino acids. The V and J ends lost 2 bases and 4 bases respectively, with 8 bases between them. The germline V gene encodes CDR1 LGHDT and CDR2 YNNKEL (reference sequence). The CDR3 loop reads CASSQSRGTEAFF. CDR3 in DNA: TGTGCCAGCAGCCAATCCCGGGGCACTGAAGCTTTCTTT.

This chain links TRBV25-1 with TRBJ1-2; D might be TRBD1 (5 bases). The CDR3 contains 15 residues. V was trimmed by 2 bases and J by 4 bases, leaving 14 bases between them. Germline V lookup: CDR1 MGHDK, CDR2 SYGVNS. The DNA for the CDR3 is TGTGCCAGCAGTGAAAGCCAGGGCGTAGTCTATGGCTACACCTTC. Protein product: CASSESQGVVYGYTF.

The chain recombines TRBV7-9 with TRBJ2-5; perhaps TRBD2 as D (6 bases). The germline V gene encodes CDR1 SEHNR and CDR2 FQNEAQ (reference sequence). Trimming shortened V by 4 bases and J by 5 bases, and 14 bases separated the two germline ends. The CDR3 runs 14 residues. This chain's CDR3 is CASSSPGGAETQYF. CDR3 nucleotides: TGTGCCAGCAGCTCCCCGGGCGGGGCGGAGACCCAGTACTTC.

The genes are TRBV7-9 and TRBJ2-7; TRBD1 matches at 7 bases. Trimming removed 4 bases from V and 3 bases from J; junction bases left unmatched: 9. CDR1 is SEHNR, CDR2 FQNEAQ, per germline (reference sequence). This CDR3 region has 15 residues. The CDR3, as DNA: TGTGCCAGCAGCTCCGCACCAGGGACAGTCTACGAGCAGTACTTC. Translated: CASSSAPGTVYEQYF.

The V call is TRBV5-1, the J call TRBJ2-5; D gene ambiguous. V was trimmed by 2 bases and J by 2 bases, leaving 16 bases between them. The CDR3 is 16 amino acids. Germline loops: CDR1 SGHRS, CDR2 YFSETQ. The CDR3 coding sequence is TGCGCCAGCAGCTTACAACCTCCGAGGAGACAAGAGACCCAGTACTTC. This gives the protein CASSLQPPRRQETQYF.

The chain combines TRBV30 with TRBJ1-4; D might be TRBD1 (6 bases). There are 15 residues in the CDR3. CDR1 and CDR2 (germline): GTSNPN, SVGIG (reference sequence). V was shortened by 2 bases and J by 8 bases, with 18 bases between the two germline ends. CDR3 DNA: TGTGCCTGGAGTCCCCACGGGGGGCTGGGGGAAAAACTGTTTTTT. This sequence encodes CAWSPHGGLGEKLFF.

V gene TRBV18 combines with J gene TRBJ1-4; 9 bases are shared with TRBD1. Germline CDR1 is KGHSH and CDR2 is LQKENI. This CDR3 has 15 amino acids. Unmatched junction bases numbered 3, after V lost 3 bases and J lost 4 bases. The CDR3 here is CASSPRDRDNEKLFF. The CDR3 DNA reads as TGTGCCAGCTCACCGCGGGACAGGGATAATGAAAAACTGTTTTTT.